What follows are 8 T cell receptor beta chains derived from one specimen sequenced in a study of T cell responses to AZD1222 COVID-19 vaccine. Assay used: immunoSEQ multiplex PCR; TCRdb lists only in-frame clones, some missing. This sample carries 150,000 to 200,000 clones, about 90% of them seen once, and the ten largest clones take 2.5% to 3%. The sequences come from peripheral blood, collected on day 0 of MenACWY control vaccination. The receptors were sampled from an adult in good health.

Points on this clone: In the same sample, other DNA sequences code for this CDR3. The V and J genes are TRBV28 and TRBJ1-3; 8 positions agree with TRBD1. In germline, CDR1 is MDHEN, CDR2 SYDVKM. CDR3 length: 14 amino acids. Losses at the gene ends were 5 bases for V and 6 bases for J; bases not matched to a gene: 6. CDR3 in amino acids: CASSVRQGSNTIYF. CDR3 DNA: TGTGCCAGCAGTGTCCGACAGGGGTCAAACACCATATATTTT.

The rearrangement links TRBV28 to TRBJ1-2; TRBD1 matches at 8 bases. The ends lost 6 bases at V and 3 bases at J; junction bases unmatched: 12. The CDR3 runs 16 residues. The germline gives CDR1 MDHEN, CDR2 SYDVKM. The CDR3, as DNA: TGTGCCAGCAGCTTACCGGGACAGGTGGGGGACTATGGCTACACCTTC. Amino acid sequence: CASSLPGQVGDYGYTF.

The chain carries TRBV27 and TRBJ1-2; D might be TRBD1 (5 bases). The CDR3 contains 14 residues. Deletions cut 5 bases from V and 8 bases from J, with 18 bases between. Germline values: CDR1 MNHEY, CDR2 SMNVEV (reference sequence). The CDR3 spells CASSRIRTGQGYTF. For the CDR3, the DNA is TGTGCCAGCAGTCGGATACGCACGGGGCAAGGCTACACCTTC.

J is TRBJ1-6 and V is TRBV28, with 7 bases matching TRBD1. V was clipped by 5 bases and J by 10 bases; unmatched bases: 11. CDR1 and CDR2 (germline): MDHEN, SYDVKM. There are 15 residues in the CDR3. The CDR3 region is CASSPPGGIQSPLHF. DNA for the CDR3: TGTGCCAGCAGTCCTCCAGGGGGGATACAGTCACCCCTCCACTTT.

The rearrangement links TRBV28 to TRBJ2-7; TRBD1 agrees at 10 bases. V shed 8 bases, J shed 5 bases, and the junction held 6 bases outside the gene matches. Per the germline V gene, CDR1 is MDHEN and CDR2 is SYDVKM. CDR3 length equals 13 residues. The CDR3 spells CASETGGRNEQYF. CDR3 nucleotide sequence: TGTGCCAGCGAGACAGGGGGCAGGAACGAGCAGTACTTC.

This sequence joins TRBV6-5 and TRBJ2-6; 7 nucleotides line up with TRBD1. In germline, CDR1 is MNHEY, CDR2 SVGAGI. With V trimmed by 8 bases and J by 0 bases, 4 bases remained unmatched. CDR3 length equals 15 residues. The CDR3 bases are TGTGCCAGCGGCTACAGGGGCTCTGGGGCCAACGTCCTGACTTTC. Translation: CASGYRGSGANVLTF.

There are a few counts of this clone. The V and J genes are TRBV7-2 and TRBJ1-1; D might be TRBD1 (6 bases). Germline assignment: CDR1 SGHTA and CDR2 FQGNSA. V dropped 5 bases and J dropped 5 bases, with 21 bases sitting between them. This CDR3 is 16 amino acids long. CDR3 amino acids: CASSPTTGHPGTEAFF. As DNA, the CDR3 is TGTGCCAGCAGCCCAACAACGGGACACCCCGGGACTGAAGCTTTCTTT. The whole variable domain, remainder taken from reference TRBV7-2 and TRBJ1-1, is GAGVSQSPSNKVTEKGKDVELRCDPISGHTALYWYRQSLGQGLEFLIYFQGNSAPDKSGLPSDRFSAERTGGSVSTLTIQRTQQEDSAVYLCASSPTTGHPGTEAFFGQGTRLTVV.

J is TRBJ2-1 and V is TRBV10-3; D is uncertain. Germline CDR1 is ENHRY and CDR2 is SYGVKD. The CDR3 length is 14 residues. Trimming took 2 bases from V and 3 from J, leaving 8 bases between them. In DNA form, the CDR3 reads TGTGCCATCAGTGAGCCAGCGCTCTACAATGAGCAGTTCTTC. Protein: CAISEPALYNEQFF.